Reported below is one TCR beta chain. Terminally differentiated effector memory CD45RA+ cells were left out of the naive CD8 fraction, which was CD45RO-negative and positively selected for CCR7. The data were obtained in a study of shared clonotypes between healthy human individuals. Study details: CD4 naive and CD4 memory each took three plates per donor, while CD8 naive took two and CD8 memory one.

Sequencing was performed with immunoSEQ multiplex PCR; in TCRdb, only in-frame clones are kept and a portion is missing. The table lists roughly 1,800,000 clones, 85% to 95% of them singletons, with 1% to 1.5% in the top ten. J lost 3 bases, V lost 6 bases, and 11 bases had no gene match. The CDR3 sequence is 15 residues long. The germline V gene has CDR1 MNHEY and CDR2 SMNVEV (reference sequence). The V gene is TRBV27, the J gene TRBJ2-7; TRBD1 matches 7 bases. Sequenced material: naive CD8+ T cells sorted from blood. This sequence originates from a man aged 18 to 30 in good health. CDR3 loop: CASSLTGSPFYEQYF. CDR3 nucleotides: TGTGCCAGCAGCCTGACAGGGTCTCCTTTCTACGAGCAGTACTTC.